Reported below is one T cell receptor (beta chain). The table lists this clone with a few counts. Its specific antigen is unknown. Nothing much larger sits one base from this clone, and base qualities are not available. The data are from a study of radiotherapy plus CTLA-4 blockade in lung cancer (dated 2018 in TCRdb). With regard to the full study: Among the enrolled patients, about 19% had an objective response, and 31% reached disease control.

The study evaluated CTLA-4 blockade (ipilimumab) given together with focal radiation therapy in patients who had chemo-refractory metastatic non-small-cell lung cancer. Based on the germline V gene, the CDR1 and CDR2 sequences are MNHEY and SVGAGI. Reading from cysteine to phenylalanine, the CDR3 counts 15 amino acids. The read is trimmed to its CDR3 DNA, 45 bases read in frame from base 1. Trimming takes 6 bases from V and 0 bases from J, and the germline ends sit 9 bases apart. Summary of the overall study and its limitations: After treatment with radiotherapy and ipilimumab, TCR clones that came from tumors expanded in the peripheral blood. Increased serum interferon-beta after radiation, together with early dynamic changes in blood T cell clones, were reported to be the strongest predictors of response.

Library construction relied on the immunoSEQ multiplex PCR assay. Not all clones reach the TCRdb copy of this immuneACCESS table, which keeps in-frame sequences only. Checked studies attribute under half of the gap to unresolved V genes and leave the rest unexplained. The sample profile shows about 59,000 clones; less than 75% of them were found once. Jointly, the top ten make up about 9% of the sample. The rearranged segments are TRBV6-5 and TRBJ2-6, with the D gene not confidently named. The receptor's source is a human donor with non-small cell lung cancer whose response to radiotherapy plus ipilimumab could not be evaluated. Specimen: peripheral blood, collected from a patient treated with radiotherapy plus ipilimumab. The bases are TGTGCCAGCAGAGCCATTTTCTCTGGGGCCAACGTCCTGACTTTC. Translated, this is CASRAIFSGANVLTF.